The 4 T cell receptor beta chains below come from one sample, sequenced in a study of T cell repertoires in cytomegalovirus infection. TCRdb independently ran MiXCR on the reads; one entry per CDR3 protein. The profile shows approximately 190,000 distinct CDR3 sequences, 28% of them singletons. Sequences were obtained from PBMCs. These receptors were taken from a human donor in good health (CMV status not recorded). Some clones in this sample may be carry-over from other donors' samples.

In its sample, this clonotype was seen a few times. This chain links TRBV20-1 with TRBJ2-5; TRBD1 might be the D (7 bases). Deletions cut 1 base from V and 1 base from J, with 19 bases between. Germline V gene data show CDR1 as DFQATT and CDR2 as SNEGSKA (reference sequence). There are 17 residues in the CDR3. CDR3 DNA sequence: TGCAGTGCTAGAGCCCAGGAGGGGGCCTTATTCCAAGAGACCCAGTACTTC. This translates into CSARAQEGALFQETQYF.

The chain links TRBV4-3 to TRBJ2-7; D tentatively reads TRBD1 or TRBD2 (5 bases each). Deletions cut 3 bases from V and 0 bases from J, with 6 bases between. Germline CDR1 reads LGHNA; CDR2 reads YSLEER. The CDR3 has 13 amino acids. The CDR3 protein is CASSQGTSYEQYF. The DNA of the CDR3 is TGCGCCAGCAGCCAGGGGACCTCCTACGAGCAGTACTTC.

Note on this clonotype: At one end, the junction sequence differs from germline, possibly due to a read error. This CDR3 is CASSPSSGGRYNEQFF. CDR3 nucleotide sequence: TGTGCTAGCAGCCCTTCTTCAGGGGGGCGCTACAATGAGCAGTTCTTC. The chain recombines TRBV7-6 with TRBJ2-1, with D tentatively TRBD1 (7 bases). Germline V gives CDR1 SGHVS, CDR2 FNYEAQ. CDR3 length: 16 amino acids.

Remarks on this clonotype: At one end the junction does not follow the germline gene, possibly because of a read error. The chain has TRBV5-4 and TRBJ2-2; D gene unclear. This CDR3 has 14 residues. Germline CDR1 is SGHNT and CDR2 is YYREEE (reference sequence). The CDR3 is CASSLIVRTVELFF. Here the CDR3 DNA reads TGTGCCAGCAGCTTGATCGTGCGCACCGTGGAGCTGTTTTTT.